Following are 22 T cell receptor beta chains from one sample sequenced in a study of human T cells and chemical hapten exposure (dated by TCRdb to about 2021). The library came from RACE. Sequencing took place on a NextSeq 500. TCRdb took the public reads, trimmed them with fastp at Q25, ran MiXCR for clone calling and kept in-frame beta chains. Each entry merges the rows of one CDR3 protein and shows their most common DNA and genes. The sample yields 35,000 to 45,000 distinct CDR3 sequences; around an eighth were counted once. The top ten hold under 7.5% of the sample. According to the study, the label for this sample's time point signals: pre-sensitization, week 0. This specimen's treatment or condition label, interpreted: therapeutic diphenylcyclopropenone sensitization with weekly scalp DPC. Sequencing used whole blood, obtained in connection with sensitization to the hapten diphenylcyclopropenone (DPC). All receptors derive from a young woman with alopecia areata. Some clones in this sample may be carry-over from other donors' samples.

The V and J genes are TRBV30 and TRBJ1-1; the D is unclear. The CDR3 length is 14 residues. V was trimmed by 2 bases and J by 1 base, leaving 11 bases between them. CDR1 is GTSNPN, CDR2 SVGIG, per germline (reference sequence). CDR3 loop: CAWSLSYGNTEAFF. The CDR3 coding sequence is TGTGCCTGGAGTCTCAGTTACGGGAACACTGAAGCTTTCTTT.

The V gene is TRBV6-2 or TRBV6-3, the J gene TRBJ2-5, with D unclear. V was pared by 6 bases and J by 4 bases, with 18 bases between. Germline assignment: CDR1 MNHEY and CDR2 SVGEGT. The CDR3 totals 15 residues. CDR3 nucleotides: TGTGCCAGCAGATATACGACAATAAGAGGAGAGACCCAGTACTTC. It encodes CASRYTTIRGETQYF.

The sample holds many counts of this clonotype. The chain couples TRBV20-1 to TRBJ1-5; D not resolved. V lost 3 bases, J lost 6 bases, and 12 bases lay in between. The CDR3 runs to 13 residues. Germline V gene lookup returns CDR1 DFQATT and CDR2 SNEGSKA (reference sequence). The CDR3 DNA sequence: TGCAGTGCTAGGGTTACCGCGGGTCAGCCCCAGCATTTT. It specifies CSARVTAGQPQHF.

The sample holds a few counts of this clonotype. The chain couples TRBV28 to TRBJ2-2; D may be TRBD2 (6 bases). Trimming shortened V by 6 bases and J by 4 bases, and 18 bases separated the two germline ends. The CDR3 is 16 amino acids. CDR1 MDHEN and CDR2 SYDVKM come from the germline V gene. CDR3 amino acids: CASSPGGAPATGELFF. The CDR3 nucleotides are TGTGCCAGCAGCCCAGGAGGGGCGCCGGCCACCGGGGAGCTGTTTTTT.

This clonotype was counted at least ten times. CDR3 nucleotides: TGTGCCAGCTCCCTTGACAGAAATCAGCCCCAGCATTTT. Translated, it gives CASSLDRNQPQHF. The V call is TRBV18, the J call TRBJ1-5, with D perhaps TRBD1 (5 bases). Trimming removed 6 bases at V and 4 bases at J, with 10 bases between. The CDR3 is 13 amino acids. Germline loops: CDR1 KGHSH, CDR2 LQKENI. Using reference TRBV18 and TRBJ1-5 for the parts outside the CDR3, the full variable domain is NAGVMQNPRHLVRRRGQEARLRCSPMKGHSHVYWYRQLPEEGLKFMVYLQKENIIDESGMPKERFSAEFPKEGPSILRIQQVVRGDSAAYFCASSLDRNQPQHFGDGTRLSIL.

Details on this clonotype: With a much larger clone just one base away, this may be a read error. The chain carries TRBV6-2 or TRBV6-3 and TRBJ1-5; D remains ambiguous. Per the germline V gene, CDR1 is MNHEY and CDR2 is SVGEGT. V dropped 2 bases and J dropped 6 bases, with 5 bases sitting between them. This CDR3 has 12 residues. Written as DNA, the CDR3 is TGTGCCAGCAGTTACAGGTGTCAGCCCCAGCATTTT. Protein sequence: CASSYRCQPQHF.

This clonotype was seen ten or more times. The chain employs TRBV5-1 and TRBJ2-6; D unresolved. Per the germline V gene, CDR1 is SGHRS and CDR2 is YFSETQ. The CDR3 runs to 15 residues. V lost 5 bases, J lost 2 bases, and 11 bases lay in between. The chain's CDR3 is CASSQSGTGANVLTF. The CDR3, as DNA: TGCGCCAGCAGTCAGTCTGGCACTGGGGCCAACGTCCTGACTTTC.

This clonotype was detected ten times or more. V and J are TRBV6-5 and TRBJ2-5; 8 bases map to TRBD2. Per germline, CDR1 MNHEY and CDR2 SVGAGI. The CDR3 length is 17 residues. V trimming: 3 bases; J trimming: 1 base; junction bases outside the gene matches: 10. In nucleotides, the CDR3 is TGTGCCAGCAGTTATGGGCCCGGAAGCGGGAGCCAAGAGACCCAGTACTTC. Translated: CASSYGPGSGSQETQYF.

The chain carries TRBV7-6 and TRBJ1-5, with 10 bases aligning to TRBD1. Trimming at V came to 5 bases and at J to 5 bases, leaving 6 bases not matched to a gene. CDR3 length: 15 amino acids. CDR1 and CDR2 from the germline V gene are SGHVS and FNYEAQ. The CDR3 region has the DNA TGTGCCAGCAGCCCGTGGACAGGGGGTGATCAGCCCCAGCATTTT. Residues: CASSPWTGGDQPQHF.

This clonotype has ten or more counts. This chain joins TRBV5-1 and TRBJ2-7, with D tentatively TRBD1 (5 bases). This CDR3 is 12 amino acids long. V gave up 3 bases and J gave up 9 bases, with 13 bases separating them. The germline gives CDR1 SGHRS, CDR2 YFSETQ. CDR3 bases: TGCGCCAGCAGCTCCCAGGGTCTCGGGCAGTACTTC. Protein: CASSSQGLGQYF.

This clonotype has a count of ten or more. The J gene is TRBJ2-1, the V gene TRBV12-3 or TRBV12-4; D gene uncertain. Trimming stripped 6 bases from V and 2 bases from J, with 11 bases between. The length of the CDR3 is 14 residues. The CDR3 bases are TGTGCCAGCAGCCCTCTTGGCGCCTACAATGAGCAGTTCTTC. This encodes CASSPLGAYNEQFF.

This clonotype was seen at least ten times. The gene calls are TRBV29-1 and TRBJ2-7; no clear D gene. The V gene lost 4 bases and the J gene lost 3 bases, with 7 bases spanning the gap. Germline V gene lookup returns CDR1 SQVTM and CDR2 ANQGSEA. The CDR3 totals 11 residues. CDR3 amino acids: CSVVVNYEQYF. The CDR3 DNA reads as TGCAGCGTTGTGGTTAACTACGAGCAGTACTTC.

V usage is TRBV12-3 or TRBV12-4 and J usage is TRBJ1-1, with 10 bases that match TRBD1. Losses at the gene ends were 6 bases for V and 4 bases for J; bases not matched to a gene: 11. The CDR3 sequence is 16 residues long. The CDR3 sequence is CASSPGQGIKGTEAFF. CDR3 bases: TGTGCCAGCAGCCCGGGACAGGGGATCAAAGGCACTGAAGCTTTCTTT.

This clonotype appeared many times. The chain joins TRBV7-3 to TRBJ2-1; D remains ambiguous. CDR3 length equals 12 residues. Germline-derived CDR1 and CDR2 are SGHTA and FQGTGA. Trimming stripped 5 bases from V and 9 bases from J, with 11 bases between. The CDR3 is CASSLPLGEQFF. CDR3 bases: TGTGCCAGCAGCCTCCCCCTCGGTGAGCAGTTCTTC.

This clonotype was picked up many times. J is TRBJ2-1 and V is TRBV5-1; TRBD2 matches 12 bases. CDR1 and CDR2 (germline): SGHRS, YFSETQ. The CDR3 totals 16 residues. Trimming at V came to 3 bases and at J to 10 bases, leaving 11 bases not matched to a gene. The CDR3 nucleotides are TGCGCCAGCAGCTCCACCCTAGCGGGAGGGCTAGGGGAGCAGTTCTTC. It translates to CASSSTLAGGLGEQFF. Combining the CDR3 with reference TRBV5-1 and TRBJ2-1 gives the whole variable domain KAGVTQTPRYLIKTRGQQVTLSCSPISGHRSVSWYQQTPGQGLQFLFEYFSETQRNKGNFPGRFSGRQFSNSRSEMNVSTLELGDSALYLCASSSTLAGGLGEQFFGPGTRLTVL.

This clonotype appeared many times. The rearrangement joins TRBV5-6 to TRBJ2-1; D call uncertain. In germline, CDR1 is SGHDT, CDR2 YYEEEE. V was shortened by 4 bases and J by 3 bases, with 5 bases between the two germline ends. The CDR3 contains 12 residues. The CDR3 DNA is TGTGCCAGCAGCACGGTCTACAATGAGCAGTTCTTC. Translating it yields CASSTVYNEQFF.

At least ten counts were recorded for this clonotype. Written as DNA, the CDR3 is TGTGCCAGCAGTTCTCCCATGACAGGGGGCGAGCAGTACTTC. It yields the protein CASSSPMTGGEQYF. The V and J genes are TRBV6-2 or TRBV6-3 and TRBJ2-7; TRBD1 agrees at 9 bases. The V segment lost 4 bases and the J segment 6 bases; nucleotides outside the gene matches: 7. In germline, CDR1 is MNHEY, CDR2 SVGEGT. The CDR3 is 14 amino acids.

This clonotype occurred once. The gene calls are TRBV9 and TRBJ2-2; D is unclear. CDR1 SGDLS and CDR2 YYNGEE come from the germline V gene. Trimming pared 2 bases from V and 6 bases from J, leaving 8 bases between. The length of the CDR3 is 13 residues. CDR3 nucleotide sequence: TGTGCCAGCAGCGTGAACGTCGCCGGGGAGCTGTTTTTT. Amino acids: CASSVNVAGELFF. The variable domain in full, completed from reference TRBV9 and TRBJ2-2, reads DSGVTQTPKHLITATGQRVTLRCSPRSGDLSVYWYQQSLDQGLQFLIQYYNGEERAKGNILERFSAQQFPDLHSELNLSSLELGDSALYFCASSVNVAGELFFGEGSRLTVL.

The genes are TRBV29-1 and TRBJ2-7; D might be TRBD2 (5 bases). Between the trimmed V and J ends, which lost 4 bases and 5 bases, there was a span of 9 bases. There are 11 residues in the CDR3. CDR1 is SQVTM and CDR2 is ANQGSEA in the germline V gene. CDR3 nucleotide sequence: TGCAGCGTTGGGCTAGCCCACGAGCAGTACTTC. This gives the protein CSVGLAHEQYF.

The sample holds many counts of this clonotype. The chain employs TRBV6-1 and TRBJ2-1; D gene ambiguous. Trimming stripped 3 bases from V and 15 bases from J, with 12 bases between. Germline CDR1 MNHNS, CDR2 SASEGT. There are 11 residues in the CDR3. CDR3 nucleotides: TGTGCCAGCAGTGATCGGCCTCTTACGTTCTTC. Amino acid sequence: CASSDRPLTFF.

This clonotype was seen only a few times. The chain joins TRBV18 to TRBJ1-5; D gene uncertain. The germline CDR1 and CDR2 sequences are KGHSH and LQKENI. The length of the CDR3 is 13 residues. Trimming shortened V by 3 bases and J by 2 bases, and 5 bases separated the two germline ends. The DNA of the CDR3 is TGTGCCAGCTCACCGGCCGGCAATCAGCCCCAGCATTTT. Translated: CASSPAGNQPQHF.

The CDR3 loop reads CAWSVLGMGEQYF. Here the CDR3 DNA reads TGTGCCTGGAGTGTACTGGGGATGGGCGAGCAGTACTTC. V usage is TRBV30 and J usage is TRBJ2-7; D not resolved. V was pared by 0 bases and J by 6 bases, with 12 bases between. The CDR3 has 13 amino acids. From germline, CDR1 is GTSNPN and CDR2 SVGIG (reference sequence).